Listed below are T cell receptor beta chains from one sample, sequenced in a study of blood T cells in healthy people across ages. From the 5' RACE reads, TCRdb called clonotypes with MiXCR, one entry per CDR3 protein. The sample has 660,000 or so distinct CDR3 sequences, around 54% seen once. Sample: blood. Receptor source: a man between 60 and 75 years old in good health. Each CDR3 is given with its conserved first and last residue. A D gene is named only where the DNA matches it firmly. A row's size may be missing; if present it is once, few, many or a size class.

d_gene	v_gene	j_gene	len	abundance	CDR3nt	CDR3aa
-	TRBV20-1	TRBJ2-3	15	-	TGCAGTGCTCCTGCCACGGGCATCAGCACAGATACGCAGTATTTT	CSAPATGISTDTQYF
-	TRBV7-9	TRBJ1-5	12	few	TGTGCCAGCAGCTTTATGGGCCAGCCCCAGCATTTT	CASSFMGQPQHF
-	TRBV6-5	TRBJ1-2	13	-	TGTGCCCCGGGGGGGCCCAAGGACTATGGCTACACCTTC	CAPGGPKDYGYTF
-	TRBV5-1	TRBJ2-1	15	-	TGCGCCAGCAGCTTGGCCGGTGGAGACTACAATGAGCAGTTCTTC	CASSLAGGDYNEQFF
TRBD1	TRBV25-1	TRBJ2-4	13	few	TGTGCCAGCAGTGACAGGGGGCCTGGCATTCAGTACTTC	CASSDRGPGIQYF
-	TRBV12-3/TRBV12-4	TRBJ1-5	14	-	TGTGCCAGCAGTAAGTACAGGGTAGCGCAGCCCCAGCATTTT	CASSKYRVAQPQHF
-	TRBV11-2	TRBJ2-6	12	-	TGTGCCAGCTCGTGGGGGGCCAACGTCCTGACTTTC	CASSWGANVLTF
-	TRBV12-3/TRBV12-4	TRBJ2-5	14	-	TGTGCCAGCAGTTTTTATGAGGACAAAAGGACCCAGTACTTC	CASSFYEDKRTQYF
TRBD1	TRBV4-1	TRBJ2-4	14	few	TGCGCCAGCAGCCAAGAGGACAGGGGAAACATTCAGTACTTC	CASSQEDRGNIQYF
TRBD1	TRBV7-2	TRBJ1-5	15	few	TGTGCCAGCAGCCAAAGGACAGGGGGCGATCAGCCCCAGCATTTT	CASSQRTGGDQPQHF
-	TRBV5-1	TRBJ2-3	14	few	TGCGCCACCAATCTAGGACAGATCACGGATACGCAGTATTTT	CATNLGQITDTQYF
-	TRBV29-1	TRBJ2-1	15	-	TGCAGCGTCCGGGGGGCCCGAAGCTCCCACAATGAGCAGTTCTTC	CSVRGARSSHNEQFF
TRBD2	TRBV7-8	TRBJ2-1	16	-	TGTGCCAGCAGCTCGACTAGCGGGGGGTTCAACAATGAGCAGTTCTTC	CASSSTSGGFNNEQFF